These 10 T cell receptor beta chains originate from one sample sequenced in a study of T cell repertoires in cytomegalovirus infection. Their specific antigens are unknown. TCRdb itself ran the reads through MiXCR, one entry per CDR3 protein. The sample comprises roughly 500,000 distinct CDR3 sequences, 25% to 35% of which are singletons, and about a sixth rests with the top ten. Source: cultured PBMCs, taken from culture after CMV antigen stimulation. The receptor source for this set is a human donor in good health (CMV status not recorded). Some clones in this sample may be carry-over from other donors' samples.

This clonotype was observed a handful of times. V gene TRBV27 combines with J gene TRBJ2-1; 11 positions agree with TRBD2. Germline V gene sequence: CDR1 MNHEY, CDR2 SMNVEV (reference sequence). The CDR3 runs 13 residues. V trimming: 4 bases; J trimming: 8 bases; junction bases outside the gene matches: 1. In DNA form, the CDR3 reads TGTGCCAGCAGTTGGGGACTAGCGGATGAGCAGTTCTTC. This encodes CASSWGLADEQFF.

The V and J genes are TRBV7-2 and TRBJ2-7; 8 bases line up with TRBD2. CDR1 and CDR2 (germline): SGHTA, FQGNSA. The CDR3 totals 15 residues. J was trimmed by 0 bases and V by 5 bases; bases with no gene match: 6. The CDR3 spells CASSQRAGVSYEQYV. The CDR3 DNA is TGTGCCAGCAGCCAACGAGCGGGAGTCTCCTACGAGCAGTACGTC.

The gene calls are TRBV15 and TRBJ1-2, with D possibly TRBD1 on 5 matching bases. Germline CDR1 and CDR2: LNHNV and YYDKDF (reference sequence). Trimming removed 1 base at V and 0 bases at J, with 12 bases between. The CDR3 is made up of 16 amino acids. The chain's CDR3 is CATSRAGTISNYGYTF. Here the CDR3 DNA reads TGTGCCACCAGCAGAGCAGGGACCATATCTAACTATGGCTACACCTTC.

This clonotype was found a few times. The chain uses TRBV6-6 and TRBJ2-6, with 8 bases aligning to TRBD1. After removal of 2 bases from V and 3 bases from J, the junction contained 0 bases not matched to a gene. The germline V gene encodes CDR1 MNHNY and CDR2 SVGAGI (reference sequence). The CDR3 has 15 residues. CDR3 amino acids: CASSYGQGGANVLTF. CDR3 sequence (DNA): TGTGCCAGCAGTTACGGACAGGGTGGGGCCAACGTCCTGACTTTC.

This clonotype has more than one count but fewer than ten. Written as DNA, the CDR3 is TGTGCCAGCAACCGGGGATCTGGGAGGGGGGAGCAGTACTTC. Translated: CASNRGSGRGEQYF. The chain couples TRBV6-6 to TRBJ2-7, with D tentatively TRBD2 (7 bases). Germline V gene data show CDR1 as MNHNY and CDR2 as SVGAGI (reference sequence). There are 14 residues in the CDR3. Trimming shortened V by 7 bases and J by 7 bases, and 20 bases separated the two germline ends.

This chain links TRBV20-1 with TRBJ2-1, with D possibly being TRBD2 (6 bases). CDR3 length: 14 residues. Trimming cost V 6 bases and J 8 bases, with 20 bases left between them. Germline V gene lookup returns CDR1 DFQATT and CDR2 SNEGSKA (reference sequence). CDR3 DNA sequence: TGCAGTGCCAGGTCCGGGACTTTCCTCGATGAGCAGTTCTTC. Translated: CSARSGTFLDEQFF.

The gene calls are TRBV7-4 and TRBJ2-5; possibly TRBD1 for D (6 bases). V lost 1 base and J lost 1, with 7 bases in between. CDR1 and CDR2 (germline): SGHVT, SQSDAQ. The CDR3 totals 14 residues. CDR3 DNA sequence: TGTGCCAGCAGCTTAGTACAGGGCCAAGAGACCCAGTACTTC. Its protein is CASSLVQGQETQYF.

The chain has TRBV27 and TRBJ2-3; D might be TRBD2 (5 bases). V was clipped by 7 bases and J by 2 bases, with 13 bases between them. The CDR3 is made up of 14 amino acids. Germline CDR1 and CDR2: MNHEY and SMNVEV (reference sequence). The chain's CDR3 is CASNTKRNTDTQYF. CDR3 in DNA: TGTGCCAGCAATACAAAGCGGAACACAGATACGCAGTATTTT.

This chain joins TRBV28 and TRBJ2-7, with a possible D match to TRBD1 (6 bases). V lost 4 bases, J lost 2 bases, and 12 bases lay in between. Per germline, CDR1 MDHEN and CDR2 SYDVKM. This CDR3 is 14 amino acids long. The chain's CDR3 is CASSSLNRAYEQYV. DNA for the CDR3: TGTGCCAGCAGTTCCTTGAACAGGGCCTACGAGCAGTACGTC.

The chain is built from TRBV11-3 and TRBJ2-3; D not resolved. CDR1 and CDR2 from the germline V gene are SGHNT and YENEEA. V shed 2 bases and J shed 1 base, with 10 bases lying between them. The CDR3 is made up of 15 amino acids. The CDR3 coding sequence is TGTGCCAGCAGCTTAAAGGGATTGGGCACAGATACGCAGTATTTT. Residues: CASSLKGLGTDTQYF.